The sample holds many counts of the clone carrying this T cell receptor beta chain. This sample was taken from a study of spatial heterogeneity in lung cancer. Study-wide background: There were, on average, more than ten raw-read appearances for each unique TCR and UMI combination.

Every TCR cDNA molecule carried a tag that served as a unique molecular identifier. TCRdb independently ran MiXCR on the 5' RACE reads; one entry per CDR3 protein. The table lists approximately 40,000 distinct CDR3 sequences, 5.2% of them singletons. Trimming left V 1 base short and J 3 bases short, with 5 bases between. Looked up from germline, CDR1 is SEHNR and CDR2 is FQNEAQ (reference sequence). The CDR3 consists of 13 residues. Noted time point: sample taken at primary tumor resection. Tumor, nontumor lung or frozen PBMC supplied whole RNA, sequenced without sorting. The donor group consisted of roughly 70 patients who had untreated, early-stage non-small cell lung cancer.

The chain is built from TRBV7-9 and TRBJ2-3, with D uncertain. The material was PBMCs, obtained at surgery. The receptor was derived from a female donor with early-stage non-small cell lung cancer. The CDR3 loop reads CASSLGWTDTQYF. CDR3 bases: TGTGCCAGCAGCTTAGGTTGGACAGATACGCAGTATTTT.